The source of this TCR beta chain is a study of CD8 T cells in Susac syndrome (dated by TCRdb to between 2017 and 2020). For the wider study: Of the Susac syndrome patients who were sequenced, about eight were in clinical remission while roughly six had clinically active disease. At the time of blood withdrawal, Susac syndrome patients were either therapy-naive, taking corticosteroids (with some also receiving IVIg), or on IVIg alone. Repertoire sequencing was used to test whether CD8+ T cell activation and differentiation in Susac syndrome was antigen driven.

Peripheral blood CD8+ and CD4+ T cells from healthy donors, Susac syndrome patients and multiple sclerosis patients were profiled by high-throughput TCR beta sequencing. The Susac syndrome patients fulfilled recently defined diagnostic criteria for definite or probable disease. Bulk CD8+ and CD4+ T cells were purified magnetically by negative isolation, whereas CD8+ TEMRA cells were enriched by FACS. Blood was collected in EDTA tubes and processed within 24 hours, with PBMCs isolated through density gradient centrifugation. PBMCs destined for TCR sequencing were cryopreserved in liquid nitrogen and later thawed in a 37 °C water bath. A purity of at least 90% was achieved for sorted or isolated CD4+, CD8+ and CD8+ TEMRA cells. About this clonotype: Its specific antigen is unknown. Per-base qualities were not stored, and no clone one base away is much larger.

The CDR3 covers 14 residues, taking in both the cysteine and the phenylalanine. The kept DNA is CDR3 alone, 42 bases in frame from the first base. The V end loses 6 bases and the J end loses 0 bases, and a stretch of 11 bases separates them. The germline V gene (reference sequence) supplies CDR1 SEHNR and CDR2 FQNEAQ. RNA was extracted with the RNeasy kit and roughly 0.45 to 1 ug was reverse transcribed using random hexamers. The immunoSEQ multiplex PCR assay, which covers 54 Vbeta and 13 Jbeta segments, was used to amplify TCR beta CDR3 regions. To correct PCR amplification bias, a synthetic template baseline was used for both primer optimization and computational correction. The study's processing was this. Only productive sequences were kept, with reads annotated to V, D and J genes according to IMGT and analyzed in immunoSEQ Analyzer. Clonality was computed as one minus Shannon entropy normalized by log2 of the number of productive unique sequences. Public and private clones were assessed among the 100 most prevalent clones of each patient and control. Susac-specific clones were defined as absent from healthy and MS cohorts, around 980 published viral clones and other ImmuneACCESS disease sequences. TCRdb reran the public reads through fastp at Q25 and MiXCR, keeping productive beta chains. A single entry per CDR3 protein holds the most common genes and DNA from its merged rows. TCRdb's processing, not the authors' own work, is the source of the V and J calls. Within this sample are some 94,000 distinct CDR3 sequences, with roughly 94% of them counted one time only. In total, the top ten clones hold less than 0.4% of the sample.

Results the study describes overall, beyond this receptor: The study acknowledged that relatively few individuals were included in the TCR sequencing and HLA analysis. The CD4+ T cell repertoire of patients with Susac syndrome showed no detectable clonal expansion.

The sequencing input was CD4+ T cells from PBMCs. This receptor was identified in a human donor with Susac syndrome. The rearrangement joined TRBV7-9 to TRBJ1-1, with TRBD1 perhaps the D gene, on 5 matching bases. The CDR3 protein: CASRLAGMNTEAFF. The nucleotide sequence is TGTGCCAGCAGGTTGGCAGGGATGAACACTGAAGCTTTCTTT.